This TCR beta chain was captured in a study of blood T cell repertoires in COVID-19. The wider study: Acute-phase and convalescent COVID-19 samples originated in the United States, Italy and Spain. The cDNA or gDNA used as material had been derived from T cells, B-cell-depleted T cells, or PBMCs.

The length of the CDR3 is 15 residues. Germline CDR1 is SGHDT and CDR2 is YYEEEE. J lost 3 bases, V lost 2 bases, and 4 bases had no gene match. Seattle participants joined during active infection and were tracked over time. In the source study's methods: Amplification from reference gene primers served as the basis for estimated nucleated cell counts. Assay used: immunoSEQ multiplex PCR; TCRdb lists only in-frame clones, some missing. V and J calls and clone size come straight from that table; D and trimming were deduced from the DNA. The table has about 160,000 clones, more than 75% seen once. The sequence came from a woman between 65 and 79 years old with COVID-19, enrolled during active disease. The J gene is TRBJ2-2, the V gene TRBV5-6, with TRBD1 matching over 7 bases. The specimen was peripheral blood. The CDR3 sequence: CASSFYRGDTGELFF. CDR3 nucleotide sequence: TGTGCCAGCAGCTTCTACAGGGGTGACACCGGGGAGCTGTTTTTT.